This TCR beta chain was profiled in a study of vaccination effects on CD4 cells after COVID-19. Once cultured for more than nine days, the cells underwent separation to obtain CD4+ T cells. Participants were given two doses of BNT162b2 or mRNA-1273 vaccine. Measured with immunoSEQ multiplex PCR; TCRdb has only the in-frame clones, and not every one. The sample has tens of thousands of clones, roughly 73% seen once. This CDR3 contains 15 residues. Looked up from germline, CDR1 is MNHEY and CDR2 is SVGAGI. J gave up 5 bases and V 4 bases, and 6 bases lay outside the gene matches. About this clone: Its specificity is unknown.

The sequence was collected from a human donor who received a COVID-19 vaccine. Sequences were derived from CD4+ T cells from PBMCs cultured without peptide, sampled after COVID-19 vaccination. The rearrangement joins TRBV6-5 to TRBJ2-2; TRBD2 aligns across 8 bases. In nucleotides, the CDR3 is TGTGCCAGCAGTTGGCCCCAGCGGGGGACCGGGGAGCTGTTTTTT. It yields the protein CASSWPQRGTGELFF.